The 8 T cell receptor beta chains below all came from one sample that was sequenced in a study of cytomegalovirus exposure and HLA in healthy donors. The PCR contained 60 Vbeta and 13 Jbeta primers. Sequenced by immunoSEQ multiplex PCR; TCRdb stores in-frame clones only, minus some. In the table there are around 100,000 clones, roughly three quarters of which are singletons. Sequenced sample: PBMCs. The origin of the receptors is a male donor in good health and CMV-seropositive.

The chain has TRBV5-6 and TRBJ2-5, with 7 nucleotides matching TRBD2. J gave up 2 bases and V 0 bases, and 1 base lay outside the gene matches. CDR1 and CDR2 (germline): SGHDT, YYEEEE. CDR3 length: 14 residues. The CDR3 loop reads CASSLVGGQETQYF. As DNA, the CDR3 is TGTGCCAGCAGCTTGGTGGGGGGGCAAGAGACCCAGTACTTC.

This clone turned up a few times. The J gene is TRBJ2-2, the V gene TRBV7-9; 7 nucleotides match TRBD1. This CDR3 is 14 amino acids long. Germline V gene sequence: CDR1 SEHNR, CDR2 FQNEAQ (reference sequence). The trim removed 3 bases at V and 4 bases at J, leaving 2 bases unmatched. CDR3 in DNA: TGTGCCAGCAGCTTCGCAGGGGGCACCGGGGAGCTGTTTTTT. This translates into CASSFAGGTGELFF. Filled out from reference TRBV7-9 and TRBJ2-2, the complete variable domain reads DTGVSQNPRHKITKRGQNVTFRCDPISEHNRLYWYRQTLGQGPEFLTYFQNEAQLEKSRLLSDRFSAERPKGSFSTLEIQRTEQGDSAMYLCASSFAGGTGELFFGEGSRLTVL.

V and J are TRBV5-1 and TRBJ2-3, with D uncertain. V was cut by 4 bases and J by 0 bases, with 12 bases left in between. The germline gives CDR1 SGHRS, CDR2 YFSETQ. The CDR3 is 15 amino acids. The CDR3 coding sequence is TGCGCCAGCAGCCCCCGGGTAGCTAGCACAGATACGCAGTATTTT. Translated, it gives CASSPRVASTDTQYF.

This chain connects TRBV7-6 to TRBJ2-2, with 10 positions matching TRBD2. Germline V gives CDR1 SGHVS, CDR2 FNYEAQ. This CDR3 is 16 amino acids long. The V gene end was trimmed by 1 base and the J gene end by 6 bases; junction bases not matched to a gene: 5. The CDR3: CASSLGASGSPGELFF. The CDR3 DNA follows: TGTGCCAGCAGCTTAGGCGCTAGCGGGAGTCCCGGGGAGCTGTTTTTT. Combining the CDR3 with reference TRBV7-6 and TRBJ2-2 gives the whole variable domain GAGVSQSPRYKVTKRGQDVALRCDPISGHVSLYWYRQALGQGPEFLTYFNYEAQQDKSGLPNDRFSAERPEGSISTLTIQRTEQRDSAMYRCASSLGASGSPGELFFGEGSRLTVL.

This clone was observed many times. The chain recombines TRBV4-3 with TRBJ2-1; no definite D call. Germline CDR1 LGHNA, CDR2 YSLEER. The CDR3 totals 13 residues. V shed 0 bases and J shed 4 bases, with 4 bases lying between them. The CDR3 reads CASSQDSYNEQFF. For the CDR3, the DNA is TGCGCCAGCAGCCAAGATTCGTACAATGAGCAGTTCTTC.

The V and J genes are TRBV10-3 and TRBJ2-7; 8 bases map to TRBD1. After removal of 6 bases from V and 10 bases from J, the junction contained 8 bases not matched to a gene. From germline, CDR1 is ENHRY and CDR2 SYGVKD. The CDR3 spans 12 residues. The CDR3 DNA sequence: TGTGCCATCAGGGACAGGGATCTAGGTCAGTACTTC. Protein product: CAIRDRDLGQYF.

V is TRBV18 and J is TRBJ1-1, with D perhaps TRBD1 (5 bases). The V and J ends lost 3 bases and 1 base respectively, with 9 bases between them. The germline gives CDR1 KGHSH, CDR2 LQKENI. This CDR3 has 14 amino acids. For the CDR3, the DNA is TGTGCCAGCTCACCGGGGACTGGGAACACTGAAGCTTTCTTT. It yields the protein CASSPGTGNTEAFF.

This clone showed up just a few times. Germline and junction disagree at one end, which may indicate a read error. The V and J genes are TRBV7-9 and TRBJ1-5, with D perhaps TRBD1 (5 bases). The CDR3 has 13 residues. Germline CDR1 SEHNR, CDR2 FQNEAQ (reference sequence). This CDR3 reads CSSSLSGREPQHF. The CDR3 DNA sequence: TGTTCCAGCAGCTTATCAGGGAGGGAGCCCCAGCATTTT.